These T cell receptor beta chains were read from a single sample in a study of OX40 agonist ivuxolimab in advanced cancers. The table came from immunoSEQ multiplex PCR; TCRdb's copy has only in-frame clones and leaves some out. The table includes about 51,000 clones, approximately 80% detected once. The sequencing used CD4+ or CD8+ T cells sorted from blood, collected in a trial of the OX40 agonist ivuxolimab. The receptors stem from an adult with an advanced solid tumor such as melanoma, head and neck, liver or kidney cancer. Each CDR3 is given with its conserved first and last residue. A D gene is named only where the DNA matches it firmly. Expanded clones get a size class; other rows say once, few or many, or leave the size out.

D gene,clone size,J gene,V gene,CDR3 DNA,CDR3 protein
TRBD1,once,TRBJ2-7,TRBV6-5,TGTGCCAGCAGTGTGACAGGGGCTCCCTACGAGCAGTACTTC,CASSVTGAPYEQYF
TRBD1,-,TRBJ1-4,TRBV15,TGTGCCACCAGCAGACAGGGGGTTATCGCAGAAAAACTGTTTTTT,CATSRQGVIAEKLFF
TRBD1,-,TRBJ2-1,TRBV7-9,TGTGCCAGCAGCTTAGCCCGGGACAGTAGGTGGACCTACAATGAGCAGTTCTTC,CASSLARDSRWTYNEQFF
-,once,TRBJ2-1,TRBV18,TGTGCCAGCTCACCCAGACAGCCCAATGAGCAGTTCTTC,CASSPRQPNEQFF
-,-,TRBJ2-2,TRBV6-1,TGTGCCAGCAGTGAACACGGAGGGACCGGGGAGCTGTTTTTT,CASSEHGGTGELFF
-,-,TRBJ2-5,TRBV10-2,TGCGCCAGCAGTGAGTCAGGACTGGCCCAGTACTTC,CASSESGLAQYF
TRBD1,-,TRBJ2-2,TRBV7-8,TGTGCCAGCAGCGTCCGACAGGGGGAGGGCGGGGAGCTGTTTTTT,CASSVRQGEGGELFF
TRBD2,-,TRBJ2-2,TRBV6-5,TGTGCCAGCAGCCGACTAGCGGGAGCTCTCGGGGAGCTGTTTTTT,CASSRLAGALGELFF
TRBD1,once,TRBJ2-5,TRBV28,TGTGCCAGCAGTGATAACAGGGGGCTTTCGGAGACCCAGTACTTC,CASSDNRGLSETQYF
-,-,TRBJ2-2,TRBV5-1,TGCGCCAGCACAGCCCACGAGGAGCTGTTTTTT,CASTAHEELFF
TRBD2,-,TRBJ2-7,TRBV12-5,TGTGCTAGACTTCGCCTAGCGGGAGTTAGCAGTTGGTGCGAGCAGTACTTC,CARLRLAGVSSWCEQYF
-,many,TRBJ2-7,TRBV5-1,TGCGCCAGCAGGCTGAGGTGGGGGTCCTCCTACGAGCAGTACTTC,CASRLRWGSSYEQYF
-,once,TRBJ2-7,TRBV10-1,TGCGCCAGCAGTGAGTCCGGAGGACTTGGTTACGAGCAGTACTTC,CASSESGGLGYEQYF
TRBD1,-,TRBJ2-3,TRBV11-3,TGTGCCAGCAGCTTAGGAGTCGCGACAGGGCTTTCGTATAGCACAGATACGCAGTATTTT,CASSLGVATGLSYSTDTQYF
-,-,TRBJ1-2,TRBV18,TGTGCCAGCTCACCACCGGCACAGGCCTATGGCTACACCTTC,CASSPPAQAYGYTF
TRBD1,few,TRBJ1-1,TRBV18,TGTGCCAGCTCCCAGAATGAACCAGGGGGCTATGGTATCACTGAAGCTTTCTTT,CASSQNEPGGYGITEAFF
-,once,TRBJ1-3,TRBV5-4,TGTGCCAGCAGCGCCGGGACTTCTGGAAACACCATATATTTT,CASSAGTSGNTIYF
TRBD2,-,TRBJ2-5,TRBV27,TGTGCCAGCAGTTCAGGGCGGGAGAGACGAGAGACCCAGTACTTC,CASSSGRERRETQYF
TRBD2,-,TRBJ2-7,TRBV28,TGTGCCAGCAGTTATCGGGGGGTTTCCTACGAGCAGTACTTC,CASSYRGVSYEQYF